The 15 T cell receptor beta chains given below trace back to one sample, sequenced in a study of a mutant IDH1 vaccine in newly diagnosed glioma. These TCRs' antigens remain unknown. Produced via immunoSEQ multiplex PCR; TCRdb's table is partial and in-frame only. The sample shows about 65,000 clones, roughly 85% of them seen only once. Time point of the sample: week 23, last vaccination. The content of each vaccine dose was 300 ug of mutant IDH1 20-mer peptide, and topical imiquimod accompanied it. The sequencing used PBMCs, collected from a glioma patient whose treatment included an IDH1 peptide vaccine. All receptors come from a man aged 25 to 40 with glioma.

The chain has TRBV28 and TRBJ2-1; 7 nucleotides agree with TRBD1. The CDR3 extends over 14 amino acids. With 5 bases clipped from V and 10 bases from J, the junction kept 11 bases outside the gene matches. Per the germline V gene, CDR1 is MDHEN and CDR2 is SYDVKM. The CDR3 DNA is TGTGCCAGCAGTCCCAGATTGAGACAGGGCGAGCAGTTCTTC. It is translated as CASSPRLRQGEQFF. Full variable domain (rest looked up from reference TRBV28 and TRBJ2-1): DVKVTQSSRYLVKRTGEKVFLECVQDMDHENMFWYRQDPGLGLRLIYFSYDVKMKEKGDIPEGYSVSREKKERFSLILESASTNQTSMYLCASSPRLRQGEQFFGPGTRLTVL.

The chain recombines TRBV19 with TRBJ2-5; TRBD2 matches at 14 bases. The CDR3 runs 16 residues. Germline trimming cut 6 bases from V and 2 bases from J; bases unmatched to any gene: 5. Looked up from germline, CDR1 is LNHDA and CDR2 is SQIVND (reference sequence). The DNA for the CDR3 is TGTGCCAGTAGCCTCGGACTAGCGGGGGGACAAGAGACCCAGTACTTC. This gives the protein CASSLGLAGGQETQYF.

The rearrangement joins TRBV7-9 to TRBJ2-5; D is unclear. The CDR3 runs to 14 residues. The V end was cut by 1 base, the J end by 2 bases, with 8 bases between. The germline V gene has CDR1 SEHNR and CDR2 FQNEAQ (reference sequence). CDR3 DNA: TGTGCCAGCAGCTTAGTTGCGCCGCAAGAGACCCAGTACTTC. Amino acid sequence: CASSLVAPQETQYF.

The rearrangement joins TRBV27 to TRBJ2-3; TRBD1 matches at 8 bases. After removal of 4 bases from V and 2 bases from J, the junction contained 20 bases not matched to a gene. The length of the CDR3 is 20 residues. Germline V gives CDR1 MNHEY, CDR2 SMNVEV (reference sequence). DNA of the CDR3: TGTGCCAGCAGTTCCCCGGGACAGGCAAGGCGCAGTAGTATCACAGATACGCAGTATTTT. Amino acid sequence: CASSSPGQARRSSITDTQYF.

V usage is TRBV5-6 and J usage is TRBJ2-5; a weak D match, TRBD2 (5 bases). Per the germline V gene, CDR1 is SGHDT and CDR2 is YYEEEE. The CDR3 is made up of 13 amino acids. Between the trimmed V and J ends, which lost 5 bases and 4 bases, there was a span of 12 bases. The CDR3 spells CASSPGWGETQYF. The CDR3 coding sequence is TGTGCCAGCAGTCCGGGGTGGGGAGAGACCCAGTACTTC.

This CDR3 is CASSFYSPLHF. Here the CDR3 DNA reads TGTGCCAGCAGTTTTTACTCACCCCTCCACTTT. The chain carries TRBV28 and TRBJ1-6; D is undetermined. Germline V gene data show CDR1 as MDHEN and CDR2 as SYDVKM. The V and J ends lost 3 bases and 10 bases respectively, with 4 bases between them. This CDR3 has 11 amino acids. The entire variable domain, with the rest obtained from reference TRBV28 and TRBJ1-6, is as follows: DVKVTQSSRYLVKRTGEKVFLECVQDMDHENMFWYRQDPGLGLRLIYFSYDVKMKEKGDIPEGYSVSREKKERFSLILESASTNQTSMYLCASSFYSPLHFGNGTRLTVT.

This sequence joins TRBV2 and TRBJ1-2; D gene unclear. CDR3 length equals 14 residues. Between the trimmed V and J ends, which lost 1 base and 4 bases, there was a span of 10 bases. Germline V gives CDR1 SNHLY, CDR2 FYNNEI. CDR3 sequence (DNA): TGTGCCAGCAGTGAAGTAGGACTCGGCTATGGCTACACCTTC. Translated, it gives CASSEVGLGYGYTF.

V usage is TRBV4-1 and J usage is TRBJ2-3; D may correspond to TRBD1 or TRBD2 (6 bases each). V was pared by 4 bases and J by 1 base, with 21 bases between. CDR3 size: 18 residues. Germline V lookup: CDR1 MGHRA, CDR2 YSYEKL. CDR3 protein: CASSRWAYGGQGTDTQYF. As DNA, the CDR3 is TGCGCCAGCAGCCGCTGGGCTTACGGGGGCCAGGGCACAGATACGCAGTATTTT.

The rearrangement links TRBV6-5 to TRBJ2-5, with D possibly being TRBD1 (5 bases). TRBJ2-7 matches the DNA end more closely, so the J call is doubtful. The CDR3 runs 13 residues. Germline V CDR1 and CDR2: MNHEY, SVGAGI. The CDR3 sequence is CASSYGHAYEQYF. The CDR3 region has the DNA TGTGCCAGCAGTTACGGACACGCCTACGAGCAGTACTTC.

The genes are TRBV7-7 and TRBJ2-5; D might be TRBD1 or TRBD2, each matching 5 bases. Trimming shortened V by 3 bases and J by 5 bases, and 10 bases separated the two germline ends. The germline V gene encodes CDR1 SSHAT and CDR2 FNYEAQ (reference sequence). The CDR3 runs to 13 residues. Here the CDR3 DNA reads TGTGCCAGCAGCTTCGGGGCTCAGGAGACCCAGTACTTC. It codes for CASSFGAQETQYF.

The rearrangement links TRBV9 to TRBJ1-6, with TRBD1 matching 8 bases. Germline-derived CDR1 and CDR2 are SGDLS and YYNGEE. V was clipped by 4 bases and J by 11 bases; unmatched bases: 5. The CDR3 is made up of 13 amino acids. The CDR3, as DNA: TGTGCCAGCAGCCCAAGGACAGGGACACCCCTCCACTTT. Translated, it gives CASSPRTGTPLHF.

The CDR3 loop is CASSPTGTSGSYEQYF. The CDR3, as DNA: TGCGCCAGCAGCCCTACCGGGACTAGCGGGTCCTACGAGCAGTACTTC. The chain combines TRBV4-1 with TRBJ2-7; 12 nucleotides align to TRBD2. Germline V gene lookup returns CDR1 MGHRA and CDR2 YSYEKL. V dropped 4 bases and J dropped 1; count of bases not matched to a gene: 5. This CDR3 is 16 amino acids long.

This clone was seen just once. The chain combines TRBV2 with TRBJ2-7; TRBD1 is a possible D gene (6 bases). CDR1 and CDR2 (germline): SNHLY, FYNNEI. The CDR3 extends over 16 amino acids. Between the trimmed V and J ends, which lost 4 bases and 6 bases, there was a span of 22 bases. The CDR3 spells CASSGQGSVRGGEQYF. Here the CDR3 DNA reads TGTGCCAGCAGTGGGCAGGGGTCTGTAAGGGGCGGCGAGCAGTACTTC.

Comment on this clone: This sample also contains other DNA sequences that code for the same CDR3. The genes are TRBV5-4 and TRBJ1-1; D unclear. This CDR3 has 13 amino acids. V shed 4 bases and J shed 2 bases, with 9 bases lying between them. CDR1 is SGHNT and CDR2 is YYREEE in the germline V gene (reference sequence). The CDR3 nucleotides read TGTGCCAGCAGCCTCGGTGGAAACACTGAAGCTTTCTTT. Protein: CASSLGGNTEAFF.

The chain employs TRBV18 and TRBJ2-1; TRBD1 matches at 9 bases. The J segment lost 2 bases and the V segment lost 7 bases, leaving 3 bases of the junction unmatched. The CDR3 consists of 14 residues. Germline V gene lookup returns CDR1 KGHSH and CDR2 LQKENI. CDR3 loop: CASFRDRAYNEQFF. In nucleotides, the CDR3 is TGTGCCAGCTTCCGGGACAGGGCCTACAATGAGCAGTTCTTC.